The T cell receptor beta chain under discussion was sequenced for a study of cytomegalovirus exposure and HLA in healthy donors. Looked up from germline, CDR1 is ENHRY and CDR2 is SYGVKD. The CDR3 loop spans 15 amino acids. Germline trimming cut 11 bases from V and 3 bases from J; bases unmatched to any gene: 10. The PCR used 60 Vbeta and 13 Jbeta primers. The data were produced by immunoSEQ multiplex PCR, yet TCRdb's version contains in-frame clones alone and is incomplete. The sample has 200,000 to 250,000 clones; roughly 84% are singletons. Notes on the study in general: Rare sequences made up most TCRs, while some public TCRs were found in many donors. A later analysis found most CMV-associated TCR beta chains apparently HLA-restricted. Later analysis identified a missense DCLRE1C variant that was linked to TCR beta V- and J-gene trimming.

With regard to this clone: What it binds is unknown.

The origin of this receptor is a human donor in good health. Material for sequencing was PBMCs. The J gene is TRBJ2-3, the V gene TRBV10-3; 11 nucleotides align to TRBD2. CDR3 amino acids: CAVGLRTSGTDTQYF. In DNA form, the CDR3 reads TGTGCCGTAGGGCTTAGGACTAGCGGGACAGATACGCAGTATTTT.